These 15 T cell receptor beta chains were sequenced from one sample in a study of blood T cell repertoires in COVID-19. Using immunoSEQ multiplex PCR, the repertoire was profiled, and TCRdb retains in-frame clones only, with some absent. The data hold around 70,000 clones, with about 69% observed a single time. The source material was peripheral blood. The source of these receptors is a man between 65 and 85 years old with acute or convalescent COVID-19.

This clone was detected once. The rearrangement joins TRBV28 to TRBJ2-2, with 8 bases identical to TRBD1. V trimming: 6 bases; J trimming: 1 base; junction bases outside the gene matches: 10. The length of the CDR3 is 17 residues. CDR1 is MDHEN and CDR2 is SYDVKM in the germline V gene. Here the CDR3 reads CASSSPAGTGNTGELFF. CDR3 sequence (DNA): TGTGCCAGCAGCTCACCCGCCGGGACAGGGAACACCGGGGAGCTGTTTTTT.

This chain joins TRBV3-1 (or the pseudogene TRBV3-2) and TRBJ1-5, with D hard to call. The CDR3 is made up of 16 amino acids. Trimming pared 1 base from V and 5 bases from J, leaving 15 bases between. Germline CDR1 LGHDT, CDR2 YNNKEL (reference sequence). Written as DNA, the CDR3 is TGTGCCAGCAGCCAAGGTGGGTCGCGGGGTGATCAGCCCCAGCATTTT. Translation gives CASSQGGSRGDQPQHF.

The CDR3 nucleotides are TGTGCCATCAGGCCGACAAGCTCCTACGAGCAGTACTTC. It yields the protein CAIRPTSSYEQYF. J is TRBJ2-7 and V is TRBV10-3; D is unclear. The V and J ends lost 6 bases and 0 bases respectively, with 9 bases between them. The V gene's germline CDR1 is ENHRY and CDR2 SYGVKD. This CDR3 spans 13 amino acids.

The V and J genes are TRBV24-1 and TRBJ1-2; D might be TRBD1 (5 bases). Trimming removed 3 bases from V and 10 bases from J, with 20 bases in between. This CDR3 region has 15 residues. Germline lookup yields CDR1 KGHDR and CDR2 SFDVKD. CDR3 residues: CATSDPAGPGIVYTF. The CDR3 DNA follows: TGTGCCACCAGTGATCCTGCCGGGCCAGGGATCGTCTACACCTTC.

The CDR3 spells CASSPRTSGSYEQYF. Here the CDR3 DNA reads TGTGCCAGCAGCCCCCGGACTAGCGGGAGTTACGAGCAGTACTTC. The chain uses TRBV9 and TRBJ2-7; 13 positions match TRBD2. Germline CDR1 reads SGDLS; CDR2 reads YYNGEE. The J segment lost 4 bases and the V segment lost 4 bases, leaving 5 bases of the junction unmatched. The CDR3 consists of 15 residues. Together with reference TRBV9 and TRBJ2-7, the CDR3 gives the full variable domain: DSGVTQTPKHLITATGQRVTLRCSPRSGDLSVYWYQQSLDQGLQFLIQYYNGEERAKGNILERFSAQQFPDLHSELNLSSLELGDSALYFCASSPRTSGSYEQYFGPGTRLTVT.

The J gene is TRBJ1-4, the V gene TRBV3-1 (or the pseudogene TRBV3-2); D is ambiguous. The CDR3 loop spans 17 amino acids. Germline CDR1 LGHDT, CDR2 YNNKEL (reference sequence). Trimming removed 1 base from V and 2 bases from J, with 14 bases in between. This CDR3 reads CASSQGYGRGTNEKLFF. As DNA, the CDR3 is TGTGCCAGCAGCCAAGGGTACGGACGCGGGACTAATGAAAAACTGTTTTTT.

This clone was seen a handful of times. V is TRBV5-1 and J is TRBJ2-1; TRBD1 aligns across 8 bases. The germline V gene encodes CDR1 SGHRS and CDR2 YFSETQ. CDR3 length equals 15 residues. V was clipped by 4 bases and J by 6 bases; unmatched bases: 9. CDR3 coding DNA: TGCGCCAGCAGCACTGGACAGGGCGGGTTCAATGAGCAGTTCTTC. Encoded protein: CASSTGQGGFNEQFF.

The sample holds a few counts of this clone. V gene TRBV27 combines with J gene TRBJ1-3; 7 nucleotides line up with TRBD1. The length of the CDR3 is 22 residues. Germline-derived CDR1 and CDR2 are MNHEY and SMNVEV (reference sequence). Trimming at V came to 3 bases and at J to 1 base, leaving 24 bases not matched to a gene. CDR3 bases: TGTGCCAGCAGTTTCCCCTTCGACAGGGATCAATTCTTAAGGGGATCTGGAAACACCATATATTTT. Protein sequence: CASSFPFDRDQFLRGSGNTIYF.

The CDR3 DNA sequence: TGCGCCAGCAGCCAGGGCGGACAGGCACTCTACAATGAGCAGTTCTTC. Its translation: CASSQGGQALYNEQFF. J is TRBJ2-1 and V is TRBV4-1; 7 nucleotides align to TRBD1. The trim removed 3 bases at V and 3 bases at J, leaving 8 bases unmatched. There are 16 residues in the CDR3. Germline values: CDR1 MGHRA, CDR2 YSYEKL.

The gene calls are TRBV19 and TRBJ1-2; D gene unclear. Trimming took off 3 bases at V and 5 bases at J, with 7 bases between the two ends. Germline V gene lookup returns CDR1 LNHDA and CDR2 SQIVND (reference sequence). The CDR3 has 12 residues. The chain's CDR3 is CASSIGEYGYTF. Here the CDR3 DNA reads TGTGCCAGTAGTATCGGAGAATATGGCTACACCTTC.

J is TRBJ2-3 and V is TRBV5-4; D may be TRBD2 (6 bases). From germline, CDR1 is SGHNT and CDR2 YYREEE (reference sequence). The germline V and J ends were trimmed by 5 bases and 2 bases, with 15 bases remaining between them. The CDR3 sequence is 15 residues long. CDR3 sequence reads: CASRVGGIHTDTQYF. In DNA form, the CDR3 reads TGTGCCAGCAGAGTAGGAGGGATTCACACAGATACGCAGTATTTT.

This clone was seen only a few times. The chain couples TRBV28 to TRBJ1-6; 9 positions agree with TRBD1. The CDR3 is made up of 14 amino acids. Germline CDR1 is MDHEN and CDR2 is SYDVKM. The ends lost 6 bases at V and 9 bases at J; junction bases unmatched: 6. The CDR3 sequence: CASRQGARGSPLHF. CDR3 coding DNA: TGTGCCAGCAGACAGGGGGCGAGAGGTTCACCCCTCCACTTT.

The V and J genes are TRBV7-6 and TRBJ1-5; perhaps TRBD1 as D (6 bases). V shed 5 bases and J shed 3 bases, with 14 bases lying between them. The CDR3 sequence is 15 residues long. In germline, CDR1 is SGHVS, CDR2 FNYEAQ. The chain's CDR3 is CASSTQTGFNQPQHF. DNA for the CDR3: TGTGCCAGCAGCACGCAGACAGGATTCAATCAGCCCCAGCATTTT.

This clone appeared a few times. The CDR3 nucleotides read TGCGCCAGCAGCTTGGGGGACAGGGTCACAGATACGCAGTATTTT. It is translated as CASSLGDRVTDTQYF. V usage is TRBV5-1 and J usage is TRBJ2-3; 9 bases match TRBD1. Germline values: CDR1 SGHRS, CDR2 YFSETQ. There are 15 residues in the CDR3. V lost 0 bases to trimming and J lost 2 bases; unmatched junction nucleotides: 1.

V gene TRBV5-1 combines with J gene TRBJ1-2; D might be TRBD1 (6 bases). CDR1 and CDR2 (germline): SGHRS, YFSETQ. The CDR3 length is 15 residues. Trimming shortened V by 4 bases and J by 1 base, and 14 bases separated the two germline ends. The DNA of the CDR3 is TGCGCCAGCAGCCGCTCGGGGGGCCTTAACTATGGCTACACCTTC. This codes for CASSRSGGLNYGYTF.